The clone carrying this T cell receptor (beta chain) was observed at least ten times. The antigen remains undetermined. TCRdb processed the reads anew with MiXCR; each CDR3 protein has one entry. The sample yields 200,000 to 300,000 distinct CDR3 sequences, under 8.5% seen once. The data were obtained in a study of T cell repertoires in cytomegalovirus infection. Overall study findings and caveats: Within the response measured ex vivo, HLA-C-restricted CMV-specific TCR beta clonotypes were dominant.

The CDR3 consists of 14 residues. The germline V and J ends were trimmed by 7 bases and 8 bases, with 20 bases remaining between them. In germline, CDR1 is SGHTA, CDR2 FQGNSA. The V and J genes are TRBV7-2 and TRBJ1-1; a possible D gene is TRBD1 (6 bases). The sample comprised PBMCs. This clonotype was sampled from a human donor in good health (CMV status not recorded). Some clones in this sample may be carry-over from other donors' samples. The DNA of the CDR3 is TGTGCCAGCAACTTTGGGGGGGGGCGCGGGGAAGCTTTCTTT. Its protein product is CASNFGGGRGEAFF.